Below are 15 T cell receptor beta chains sequenced from a single sample in a study of blood T cells in healthy people across ages. A sample-barcoded 5' primer and a J-beta primer mix were used in a second PCR of roughly 7 to 12 cycles. TCRdb reprocessed the 5' RACE reads with MiXCR, giving one entry per CDR3 protein. The sample includes around 500,000 distinct CDR3 sequences, less than 60% of them seen just once. Sequencing was performed on blood. The receptors originated from a man of 80 years or more in good health.

The sample holds a few counts of this clonotype. V usage is TRBV5-1 and J usage is TRBJ2-3; the match to TRBD2 covers 7 bases. Per the germline V gene, CDR1 is SGHRS and CDR2 is YFSETQ. Germline trimming cut 0 bases from V and 2 bases from J; bases unmatched to any gene: 6. There are 16 residues in the CDR3. The CDR3: CASSLARQRDTDTQYF. CDR3 nucleotides: TGCGCCAGCAGCTTGGCCAGACAGCGGGACACAGATACGCAGTATTTT.

The rearrangement links TRBV28 to TRBJ2-3, with D perhaps matching TRBD1 (7 bases). CDR3 length: 17 amino acids. V was cut by 6 bases and J by 0 bases, with 19 bases left in between. In germline, CDR1 is MDHEN, CDR2 SYDVKM. CDR3 nucleotide sequence: TGTGCCAGCAGCCACGCAGGGGGGACCGCTAGCACAGATACGCAGTATTTT. As protein: CASSHAGGTASTDTQYF.

The rearrangement uses TRBV11-2 and TRBJ2-5; D is possibly TRBD2 (6 bases). Trimming shortened V by 4 bases and J by 5 bases, and 17 bases separated the two germline ends. The CDR3 covers 15 residues. The germline V gene encodes CDR1 SGHAT and CDR2 FQNNGV. DNA for the CDR3: TGTGCCAGCAGCTGCGGGCGGGGTCCCGGGGAGACCCAGTACTTC. This translates into CASSCGRGPGETQYF.

The chain is built from TRBV29-1 and TRBJ2-3; D may correspond to TRBD1 or TRBD2 (5 bases each). V lost 7 bases and J lost 0, with 11 bases in between. Germline CDR1 SQVTM, CDR2 ANQGSEA. This CDR3 has 13 residues. The CDR3 is CSAGTRSTDTQYF. The DNA of the CDR3 is TGCAGCGCCGGGACGAGGAGCACAGATACGCAGTATTTT.

On this clonotype itself: Mismatch with germline at one junction end may stem from a read error. V and J are TRBV7-2 and TRBJ1-6; 7 bases fit TRBD1. CDR3 length: 16 residues. Germline V gene lookup returns CDR1 SGHTA and CDR2 FQGNSA. CDR3: CVSSLAGGSSSSPLHF. The CDR3 nucleotides are TGTGTCAGCAGCTTAGCAGGGGGTTCGAGTTCGTCACCCCTCCACTTT.

The chain joins TRBV28 to TRBJ1-4, with D uncertain. This CDR3 has 12 residues. The ends were cut back, 7 bases at V and 5 bases at J, with 8 bases in the middle. CDR1 and CDR2 from the germline V gene are MDHEN and SYDVKM. The CDR3 coding sequence is TGTGCCAGCAAAACGGCGAATGAAAAACTGTTTTTT. This sequence encodes CASKTANEKLFF.

The chain links TRBV20-1 to TRBJ2-5; weak D call: TRBD1 (6 bases). The ends were cut back, 5 bases at V and 2 bases at J, with 9 bases in the middle. The CDR3 runs to 12 residues. CDR1 is DFQATT and CDR2 is SNEGSKA in the germline V gene (reference sequence). The CDR3 sequence is CSADGQQETQYF. CDR3 DNA: TGCAGTGCTGACGGACAGCAAGAGACCCAGTACTTC.

The chain is built from TRBV5-1 and TRBJ1-1, with 12 bases identical to TRBD1. Germline CDR1 is SGHRS and CDR2 is YFSETQ. The CDR3 extends over 16 amino acids. J was trimmed by 4 bases and V by 4 bases; bases with no gene match: 8. CDR3 protein: CASSPTGQGASTEAFF. In nucleotides, the CDR3 is TGCGCCAGCAGCCCCACGGGACAGGGGGCCAGCACTGAAGCTTTCTTT.

This chain links TRBV20-1 with TRBJ1-2; D is perhaps TRBD1 (6 bases). V lost 6 bases and J lost 4, with 18 bases in between. The CDR3 length is 14 residues. Germline loops: CDR1 DFQATT, CDR2 SNEGSKA (reference sequence). DNA of the CDR3: TGCAGTGCGACTATTGGGGGGCAAGGCTATGGCTACACCTTC. This gives the protein CSATIGGQGYGYTF.

The chain couples TRBV20-1 to TRBJ2-1; possibly TRBD2 for D (7 bases). The DNA end favors TRBJ2-7, so the J call may be wrong. From germline, CDR1 is DFQATT and CDR2 SNEGSKA (reference sequence). This CDR3 is 13 amino acids long. The chain's CDR3 is CSAAGVGDNEQYF. The CDR3 DNA is TGCAGTGCCGCGGGAGTGGGGGACAATGAGCAGTACTTC.

Remarks on this clonotype: A clone one base away is much larger, so this may be a read error. The chain joins TRBV6-6 to TRBJ2-3; D ambiguous. CDR3 length: 14 residues. V lost 8 bases and J 2 bases, leaving 14 bases between the germline ends. Looked up from germline, CDR1 is MNHNY and CDR2 is SVGAGI (reference sequence). CDR3 sequence (DNA): TGTGCCAGCGAGGTGGTACGGAACACAGATACGCAGTATTTT. As protein: CASEVVRNTDTQYF.

V usage is TRBV25-1 and J usage is TRBJ2-6, with D hard to call. The CDR3 has 15 residues. Germline V CDR1 and CDR2: MGHDK, SYGVNS. Trimming took off 6 bases at V and 0 bases at J, with 9 bases between the two ends. The CDR3 protein is CASRPPGSGANVLTF. CDR3 sequence (DNA): TGTGCCAGCAGACCCCCCGGCTCTGGGGCCAACGTCCTGACTTTC.

This clonotype was seen repeatedly, ten times or more. A single base separates this from a much larger clone, so it may be a read error. The rearrangement links TRBV4-1 to TRBJ2-1; D may be TRBD2 (6 bases). Trimming took off 4 bases at V and 5 bases at J, with 18 bases between the two ends. Per the germline V gene, CDR1 is MGHRA and CDR2 is YSYEKL. This CDR3 has 16 amino acids. The CDR3 region has the DNA TGCGCCAGCAGCCGAGTAGCGGCTTGGGGAAACAATGAGCAGTTCTTC. Its translation: CASSRVAAWGNNEQFF.

The chain carries TRBV7-8 and TRBJ2-4; D might be TRBD2 (7 bases). The CDR3 is 15 residues long. V lost 5 bases and J 5 bases, leaving 16 bases between the germline ends. Germline V CDR1 and CDR2: SGHVS, FQNEAQ. The CDR3 loop reads CASSLVGGGQNIQYF. The DNA of the CDR3 is TGTGCCAGCAGCCTAGTTGGGGGGGGGCAAAACATTCAGTACTTC.

The V gene is TRBV5-5, the J gene TRBJ2-3; no definite D call. V lost 0 bases and J lost 1, with 6 bases in between. This CDR3 has 14 residues. CDR1 is SGHKS and CDR2 is YYEKEE in the germline V gene (reference sequence). CDR3 bases: TGTGCCAGCAGCTTGGACTATCGCACAGATACGCAGTATTTT. As protein: CASSLDYRTDTQYF. The full variable domain, rest sourced from reference TRBV5-5 and TRBJ2-3, is DAGVTQSPTHLIKTRGQQVTLRCSPISGHKSVSWYQQVLGQGPQFIFQYYEKEERGRGNFPDRFSARQFPNYSSELNVNALLLGDSALYLCASSLDYRTDTQYFGPGTRLTVL.